The next 28 T cell receptor beta chains were all read from a single sample in a study of tumor-infiltrating lymphocytes in primary liver carcinoma. Blood RNA came from unsorted whole blood; germline DNA was also extracted. Researchers generated TCR beta cDNA from about 500 ng of total RNA, relying on a constant-region primer. Three nested multiplex PCR rounds, a slightly modified ARM-PCR, produced the libraries for TCR beta. The two initial PCR rounds, about 9 cycles each, used TRBV1-TRBV30 forward and C-beta reverse primers. MiXCR, applied by TCRdb to the multiplex PCR reads, yields one record per CDR3 protein. The repertoire holds fewer than 400,000 distinct CDR3 sequences, 55% to 65% seen once, with approximately 9.4% in the top ten. The sample taken for sequencing was peripheral blood. Every receptor here comes from a man aged 35 to 55 with primary liver carcinoma and hepatitis B virus infection.

The chain recombines TRBV11-2 with TRBJ2-3, with D possibly TRBD1 on 6 matching bases. The V and J ends lost 5 bases and 0 bases respectively, with 15 bases between them. Germline CDR1 and CDR2: SGHAT and FQNNGV. The CDR3 is 16 amino acids. For the CDR3, the DNA is TGTGCCAGCAGCCCCGGGGCAGGGGCCAGCACAGATACGCAGTATTTT. Encoded protein: CASSPGAGASTDTQYF.

On this clonotype: A read error may produce the germline difference seen at one junction end. This rearrangement joins TRBV11-3 to TRBJ2-1; D is unclear. The CDR3 loop spans 13 amino acids. Per the germline V gene, CDR1 is SGHNT and CDR2 is YENEEA. The CDR3 spells CASSGSSYNGQLF. CDR3 DNA: TGTGCCAGCAGCGGTAGCTCCTACAATGGGCAGCTCTTC. The full variable domain, with the rest looked up from reference TRBV11-3 and TRBJ2-1, is EAGVVQSPRYKIIEKKQPVAFWCNPISGHNTLYWYLQNLGQGPELLIRYENEEAVDDSQLPKDRFSAERLKGVDSTLKIQPAELGDSAVYLCASSGSSYNGQLFGPGTRLTVL.

On this clonotype itself: Just one base apart from a much larger clone, this may be a read error. This chain connects TRBV4-2 to TRBJ1-5, with D possibly being TRBD1 (6 bases). Between the trimmed V and J ends, which lost 3 bases and 2 bases, there was a span of 17 bases. Germline CDR1 LGHNA, CDR2 YNFKEQ. This CDR3 contains 17 residues. CDR3 in amino acids: CASSHFAYREGNQPQHF. The CDR3 coding sequence is TGTGCCAGCAGCCATTTCGCCTACAGGGAGGGCAATCAGCCCCAGCATTTT.

Comment on this clonotype: A much larger clone is a single base away; this may be a read error. V is TRBV7-8 and J is TRBJ2-2; D might be TRBD2 (5 bases). CDR1 SGHVS and CDR2 FQNEAQ come from the germline V gene. This CDR3 has 12 residues. V was trimmed by 3 bases and J by 9 bases, leaving 8 bases between them. CDR3 DNA sequence: TGTGCCAGCAGCTTGGACTGCTGGGAGCTGTTTTTT. Translation gives CASSLDCWELFF.

A remark on this clonotype: Just one base apart from a much larger clone, this may be a read error. The V call is TRBV28, the J call TRBJ2-3; possibly TRBD1 for D (5 bases). Germline CDR1 MDHEN, CDR2 SYDVKM. The CDR3 is 10 amino acids. DNA of the CDR3: TGTGTCAGCAACGGACAAACGCAGTATTTT. Translating gives CVSNGQTQYF.

This clonotype was detected many times. The V gene is TRBV4-1, the J gene TRBJ2-5; D is uncertain. CDR1 is MGHRA and CDR2 is YSYEKL in the germline V gene. The CDR3 covers 14 residues. Trimming shortened V by 1 base and J by 2 bases, and 8 bases separated the two germline ends. This CDR3 reads CASSQVRQQETQYF. As DNA, the CDR3 is TGCGCCAGCAGCCAAGTCCGGCAGCAAGAGACCCAGTACTTC.

Comment on this clonotype: The junction does not match germline at one end; this may be a read error. The rearrangement joins TRBV11-2 to TRBJ2-7, with 7 bases aligning to TRBD1. CDR3 length: 15 amino acids. Germline values: CDR1 SGHAT, CDR2 FQNNGV. The CDR3 region is CVSSLVGGANNEQYF. The CDR3 DNA reads TGTGTCAGCAGCTTAGTAGGGGGCGCAAACAACGAGCAGTACTTC.

The chain combines TRBV12-3 or TRBV12-4 with TRBJ1-5, with D possibly matching TRBD1 (6 bases). This CDR3 is built from 15 residues. Trimming removed 5 bases from V and 2 bases from J, with 13 bases in between. CDR3 in amino acids: CASSEQGMGNQPQHF. The CDR3 DNA is TGTGCCAGCAGTGAACAGGGCATGGGCAATCAGCCCCAGCATTTT.

In the case of this clonotype: One end of the junction varies from germline; a read error may be responsible. The V gene is TRBV29-1, the J gene TRBJ2-5; 7 bases align to TRBD2. The germline gives CDR1 SQVTM, CDR2 ANQGSEA. CDR3 length: 13 residues. CDR3 region: CSVGGVSGETQYF. In nucleotides, the CDR3 is TGCAGCGTCGGAGGGGTAAGCGGGGAGACCCAGTATTTC.

Comments on this clonotype: Compared with germline, one end of the junction differs, possibly owing to a read error. V gene TRBV11-2 combines with J gene TRBJ2-3; weak D call: TRBD1 (6 bases). CDR3 length: 15 amino acids. Germline lookup yields CDR1 SGHAT and CDR2 FQNNGV. This chain's CDR3 is CASSLRGSCTDTQYF. In DNA, the CDR3 is TGTGCCAGCAGCTTGAGGGGGAGCTGCACAGACACGCAGTATTTT.

In regard to this clonotype: Since a much larger clone is just one base distant, this may be a read error. V is TRBV12-3 or TRBV12-4 and J is TRBJ2-3; 9 nucleotides agree with TRBD2. This CDR3 is 17 amino acids long. The junction had 11 bases not matched to a gene; V was cut back by 7 bases and J by 0 bases. The CDR3 reads CASNPSGNRASTDTQYF. The CDR3 nucleotides read TGTGCCAGCAATCCTAGCGGGAACCGTGCTAGCACAGATACGCAGTATTTT.

This clonotype was observed a handful of times. The chain employs TRBV29-1 and TRBJ2-2, with D unresolved. V gave up 5 bases and J gave up 6 bases, with 7 bases separating them. CDR3 length: 11 residues. Germline V gives CDR1 SQVTM, CDR2 ANQGSEA. The CDR3 is CSVHAAGELFF. The CDR3 DNA is TGCAGCGTTCACGCGGCCGGGGAGCTGTTTTTT.

Of note for this clonotype: This is likely a read error, given that the CDR3 carries no conserved phenylalanine or tryptophan at its end. The genes are TRBV6-6 and TRBJ2-2; possibly TRBD1 for D (6 bases). The germline CDR1 and CDR2 sequences are MNHNY and SVGAGI (reference sequence). CDR3 length equals 15 residues. CDR3 nucleotide sequence: TGTTCCAGCAGTTACCGGGGTGAGGGGGCCGGGGAGCTGTTTCTT. Translating gives CSSSYRGEGAGELFL.

The chain links TRBV4-3 to TRBJ1-1; D unresolved. The CDR3 extends over 14 amino acids. V dropped 5 bases and J dropped 3 bases, with 13 bases sitting between them. Germline CDR1 reads LGHNA; CDR2 reads YSLEER. Here the CDR3 DNA reads TGCGCCAGCAGCTCCTTACGAGAGGACACTGAAGCTTTCTTT. It yields the protein CASSSLREDTEAFF.

Of note for this clonotype: At one boundary the junction diverges from the germline segment, which might be a read error. The rearrangement links TRBV11-2 to TRBJ2-7, with D perhaps TRBD2 (6 bases). CDR1 SGHAT and CDR2 FQNNGV come from the germline V gene. This CDR3 contains 16 residues. The CDR3 region has the DNA TGTACCAGCAGCTTAGAAGCTAACGGGAGCTGGGTCGAGCAGTACTTC. Protein sequence: CTSSLEANGSWVEQYF.

By share of the sample, this clonotype is medium-sized (0.01 to 0.1%). The V and J genes are TRBV11-2 and TRBJ2-1; no firm D call. Trimming pared 4 bases from V and 4 bases from J, leaving 8 bases between. CDR1 and CDR2 from the germline V gene are SGHAT and FQNNGV. CDR3 length equals 13 residues. CDR3 in amino acids: CASSSELYNEQFF. The DNA for the CDR3 is TGTGCCAGCAGCTCAGAATTATACAATGAGCAGTTCTTC.

To note about this clonotype: A much bigger clone sits one base away, suggesting this may be a read error. This chain joins TRBV5-4 and TRBJ2-2; D is unclear. This CDR3 region has 12 residues. Germline V gene data show CDR1 as SGHNT and CDR2 as YYREEE (reference sequence). CDR3 nucleotide sequence: TGTGCCAACAGCTTATACGGCGGGGAGCTGTTTTTT. Encoded protein: CANSLYGGELFF.

This chain connects TRBV29-1 to TRBJ1-2; D unresolved. The CDR3 has 14 residues. Per the germline V gene, CDR1 is SQVTM and CDR2 is ANQGSEA. Trimming stripped 4 bases from V and 0 bases from J, with 12 bases between. The CDR3 nucleotides read TGCAGCGTTGTAAAGGGCGAAGCTAACTATGGCTACACCTTC. Translated: CSVVKGEANYGYTF.

Details on this clonotype: Sequence at one end of the junction differs from germline and may be a read error. The DNA for the CDR3 is TGTACCAGCAGCCCGAGTGGGGACGAGCAGTTCTTC. It yields the protein CTSSPSGDEQFF. The chain combines TRBV11-1 with TRBJ2-1; tentatively, D is TRBD1 or TRBD2 (5 bases each). CDR3 size: 12 residues. Germline-derived CDR1 and CDR2 are SGHAT and FQDESV (reference sequence).

The chain has TRBV24-1 and TRBJ2-3, with no clear D. V lost 1 base to trimming and J lost 0 bases, with 4 bases between them. Looked up from germline, CDR1 is KGHDR and CDR2 is SFDVKD. CDR3 length: 14 residues. This chain's CDR3 is CATSDLGSTDTQYF. The CDR3 DNA sequence: TGTGCCACCAGTGATTTAGGCAGCACAGATACGCAGTATTTT.

Of note for this clonotype: Compared with germline, one end of the junction differs, possibly owing to a read error. The V gene is TRBV5-4, the J gene TRBJ2-5, with 8 bases aligning to TRBD2. Germline V gives CDR1 SGHNT, CDR2 YYREEE (reference sequence). The CDR3 length is 14 residues. The chain's CDR3 is CARSFGRVEETQYF. CDR3 sequence (DNA): TGTGCCAGGAGCTTCGGGAGGGTTGAAGAGACCCAGTACTTC. Supplemented by reference TRBV5-4 and TRBJ2-5, the full variable domain reads ETGVTQSPTHLIKTRGQQVTLRCSSQSGHNTVSWYQQALGQGPQFIFQYYREEENGRGNFPPRFSGLQFPNYSSELNVNALELDDSALYLCARSFGRVEETQYFGPGTRLLVL.

As for this clonotype: This may arise from a read error, as a much more abundant clone is one base away. The chain employs TRBV6-1 and TRBJ1-5; D not resolved. The germline V gene has CDR1 MNHNS and CDR2 SASEGT. This CDR3 contains 16 residues. The germline V and J ends were trimmed by 2 bases and 1 base, with 12 bases remaining between them. The DNA for the CDR3 is TGTGCCAGCAGTGAAATAAGGGTCGGAAGCAATCAGCCCCAGCATTTT. The encoded protein is CASSEIRVGSNQPQHF.

This clonotype came up once. Without the conserved terminal phenylalanine or tryptophan, this CDR3 likely stems from a read error. This sequence joins TRBV11-2 and TRBJ1-1; D is unclear. Germline CDR1 SGHAT, CDR2 FQNNGV. This CDR3 is 15 amino acids long. The V end lost 2 bases, the J end lost 8 bases, and 18 bases lay between the germline ends. The CDR3 region has the DNA TGTGCCAGCAGCTTACTTGCCCTTGGACGCGGGGAAGCTTTCTAT. This gives the protein CASSLLALGRGEAFY.

The chain recombines TRBV5-5 with TRBJ2-1; TRBD1 matches 7 bases. Germline V gives CDR1 SGHKS, CDR2 YYEKEE (reference sequence). Trimming at V came to 4 bases and at J to 10 bases, leaving 26 bases not matched to a gene. This CDR3 contains 19 residues. CDR3 bases: TGTGCCAGCAGCCGATACACCCCTCCGACAGGGCAAATTTCGTACGAGCAGTTCTTC. Its translation is CASSRYTPPTGQISYEQFF.

Worth noting for this clonotype: At one end, the junction sequence differs from germline, possibly due to a read error. This chain connects TRBV11-2 to TRBJ2-3, with 11 bases fitting TRBD2. Per germline, CDR1 SGHAT and CDR2 FQNNGV. The CDR3 consists of 18 residues. CDR3 sequence reads: CVSSYQGRLAGSGDTQYF. DNA of the CDR3: TGTGTCAGCAGCTACCAAGGTAGACTAGCGGGATCTGGAGATACGCAGTATTTT.

This clonotype was picked up a small number of times. The chain couples TRBV30 to TRBJ2-1; 9 nucleotides line up with TRBD2. The V segment lost 0 bases and the J segment 5 bases; nucleotides outside the gene matches: 11. The CDR3 is 17 residues long. The germline V gene encodes CDR1 GTSNPN and CDR2 SVGIG (reference sequence). This CDR3 is CAWSVPPHSSGDNEQFF. Here the CDR3 DNA reads TGTGCCTGGAGTGTCCCTCCACATTCTAGCGGGGACAATGAGCAGTTCTTC.

Remarks on this clonotype: A read error may explain this, as a much larger clone is one base away. The chain employs TRBV6-5 and TRBJ2-1; 11 positions match TRBD1. Germline CDR1 MNHEY, CDR2 SVGAGI. J lost 6 bases, V lost 6 bases, and 10 bases had no gene match. The CDR3 runs 16 residues. CDR3 sequence reads: CASRSWGQGVSNEQFF. The CDR3, as DNA: TGTGCCAGCAGGTCCTGGGGACAGGGGGTAAGCAATGAGCAGTTCTTC.

The V gene is TRBV11-2, the J gene TRBJ1-4; D is perhaps TRBD1 (5 bases). The CDR3 sequence is 16 residues long. Germline V gene lookup returns CDR1 SGHAT and CDR2 FQNNGV. The germline V and J ends were trimmed by 3 bases and 7 bases, with 18 bases remaining between them. CDR3 protein: CASSLRLDKSSEKLFF. CDR3 DNA: TGTGCCAGCAGCTTGCGCCTGGACAAGTCAAGTGAAAAACTGTTTTTT.